These 27 T cell receptor beta chains originate from one sample sequenced in a study of cytomegalovirus exposure and HLA in healthy donors. The PCR was carried out with 60 Vbeta primers and 13 Jbeta primers. Produced via immunoSEQ multiplex PCR; TCRdb's table is partial and in-frame only. The data contain more than 85,000 clones, more than 65% of them singletons. The sequencing sample was made of PBMCs. The source of these receptors is a man aged 35 to 55 in good health and CMV-seropositive.

This clone was seen once. The chain links TRBV19 to TRBJ1-4; TRBD1 matches at 8 bases. The V gene end was trimmed by 5 bases and the J gene end by 8 bases; junction bases not matched to a gene: 10. Germline-derived CDR1 and CDR2 are LNHDA and SQIVND (reference sequence). The CDR3 extends over 15 amino acids. CDR3 in DNA: TGTGCCAGTAGTCAACCGGGACAGGCCTTGGAAAAACTGTTTTTT. This codes for CASSQPGQALEKLFF.

CDR3 in DNA: TGTGCCAGCAGCTTCCGGGACAAGGGCTCTGGTGGCTACACCTTC. Translated, it gives CASSFRDKGSGGYTF. The rearrangement links TRBV5-6 to TRBJ1-2; D perhaps matches TRBD1 (6 bases). The CDR3 contains 15 residues. Deletions cut 2 bases from V and 7 bases from J, with 18 bases between. CDR1 is SGHDT, CDR2 YYEEEE, per germline.

The CDR3 coding sequence is TGTGCCAGCAGCGTTGACAGTACAACTAATGAAAAACTGTTTTTT. Translated: CASSVDSTTNEKLFF. This rearrangement joins TRBV5-4 to TRBJ1-4, with D possibly being TRBD1 (5 bases). The germline gives CDR1 SGHNT, CDR2 YYREEE (reference sequence). The V end lost 4 bases, the J end lost 0 bases, and 10 bases lay between the germline ends. The CDR3 consists of 15 residues.

This rearrangement joins TRBV25-1 to TRBJ1-3, with TRBD1 as a possible D gene (6 bases). The CDR3 runs 14 residues. Trimming pared 4 bases from V and 4 bases from J, leaving 11 bases between. CDR1 and CDR2 from the germline V gene are MGHDK and SYGVNS. CDR3 bases: TGTGCCAGCAGTGGGTTGGGGACAGGAAACACCATATATTTT. Encoded protein: CASSGLGTGNTIYF.

The chain links TRBV18 to TRBJ2-1; 11 bases line up with TRBD1. J lost 0 bases, V lost 4 bases, and 8 bases had no gene match. CDR3 length equals 18 residues. CDR1 and CDR2 from the germline V gene are KGHSH and LQKENI. In DNA, the CDR3 is TGTGCCAGCTCACTTAATTCCGGGACAGGGGGCTCCTACAATGAGCAGTTCTTC. Its protein is CASSLNSGTGGSYNEQFF.

The chain recombines TRBV11-2 with TRBJ2-3; TRBD1 is a possible D gene (5 bases). Trimming left V 3 bases short and J 3 bases short, with 10 bases between. This CDR3 is built from 14 residues. The germline V gene has CDR1 SGHAT and CDR2 FQNNGV. Here the CDR3 reads CASSFDRATDTQYF. The CDR3 DNA sequence: TGTGCCAGCAGCTTCGACAGAGCTACAGATACGCAGTATTTT. The complete variable domain, with remaining parts taken from reference TRBV11-2 and TRBJ2-3, reads EAGVAQSPRYKIIEKRQSVAFWCNPISGHATLYWYQQILGQGPKLLIQFQNNGVVDDSQLPKDRFSAERLKGVDSTLKIQPAKLEDSAVYLCASSFDRATDTQYFGPGTRLTVL.

On this clone itself: The junction does not match germline at one end; this may be a read error. The chain carries TRBV28 and TRBJ2-4, with D perhaps TRBD2 (5 bases). CDR3 size: 16 residues. CDR1 is MDHEN, CDR2 SYDVKM, per germline. The CDR3 bases are TGTGCCAGCAGTTACCGCCCTGCTCTAGCCAAAAACAGTCAGTACTTC. Translated, it gives CASSYRPALAKNSQYF. Together with reference TRBV28 and TRBJ2-4, the CDR3 gives the full variable domain: DVKVTQSSRYLVKRTGEKVFLECVQDMDHENMFWYRQDPGLGLRLIYFSYDVKMKEKGDIPEGYSVSREKKERFSLILESASTNQTSMYLCASSYRPALAKNSQYFGAGTRLSVL.

This clone appeared a few times. The chain employs TRBV5-1 and TRBJ2-2; 8 bases fit TRBD1. V lost 3 bases and J lost 0; bases outside the gene matches: 4. The germline gives CDR1 SGHRS, CDR2 YFSETQ. The CDR3 is 16 residues long. The DNA for the CDR3 is TGCGCCAGCAGCTCCGGGACAGGAACGAACACCGGGGAGCTGTTTTTT. Translation: CASSSGTGTNTGELFF.

This clone was picked up one time. The rearrangement uses TRBV28 and TRBJ2-7; 9 bases align to TRBD1. With V trimmed by 3 bases and J by 5 bases, 2 bases remained unmatched. The CDR3 is 13 amino acids. Germline V gives CDR1 MDHEN, CDR2 SYDVKM. This CDR3 is CASSFRQGDEQYF. The CDR3 DNA reads TGTGCCAGCAGTTTTAGACAGGGGGACGAGCAGTACTTC.

The chain recombines TRBV7-8 with TRBJ2-2; 10 bases are a match to TRBD2. Germline V CDR1 and CDR2: SGHVS, FQNEAQ. The CDR3 extends over 16 amino acids. Trimming took 1 base from V and 7 from J; bases not matched to a gene: 6. The CDR3 nucleotides are TGTGCCAGCAGCTTAGTTTACCAGCGGGGGGGCGGGGAGCTGTTTTTT. This encodes CASSLVYQRGGGELFF. Full variable domain (remainder filled in from reference TRBV7-8 and TRBJ2-2): GAGVSQSPRYKVAKRGQDVALRCDPISGHVSLFWYQQALGQGPEFLTYFQNEAQLDKSGLPSDRFFAERPEGSVSTLKIQRTQQEDSAVYLCASSLVYQRGGGELFFGEGSRLTVL.

V is TRBV5-1 and J is TRBJ2-3; 7 bases are a match to TRBD2. The germline V gene has CDR1 SGHRS and CDR2 YFSETQ. The CDR3 covers 15 residues. Trimming cost V 0 bases and J 1 base; bases outside gene matches: 2. The CDR3 spells CASSLVLAGTDTQYF. CDR3 DNA: TGCGCCAGCAGCTTGGTTCTAGCGGGCACAGATACGCAGTATTTT.

This clone was picked up one time. The same CDR3 can be traced to other DNA sequences in this sample. This chain joins TRBV28 and TRBJ2-7; 7 nucleotides align to TRBD2. Germline CDR1 MDHEN, CDR2 SYDVKM. This CDR3 is 12 amino acids long. The V and J ends lost 2 bases and 6 bases, in that order; junction bases with no gene match: 1. The CDR3 protein is CASSLREGEQYF. CDR3 DNA: TGTGCCAGCAGTTTAAGGGAGGGCGAGCAGTACTTC.

This CDR3 is CASSLDYSPAYEQYF. The DNA for the CDR3 is TGTGCCAGCAGCTTAGATTACAGCCCGGCCTACGAGCAGTACTTC. V usage is TRBV7-9 and J usage is TRBJ2-7; D call uncertain. Per germline, CDR1 SEHNR and CDR2 FQNEAQ (reference sequence). The CDR3 consists of 15 residues. Trimming cost V 1 base and J 2 bases, with 12 bases left between them.

This chain joins TRBV2 and TRBJ2-1, with 8 bases fitting TRBD2. Germline values: CDR1 SNHLY, CDR2 FYNNEI. Trimming cost V 7 bases and J 0 bases; bases outside gene matches: 5. The CDR3 totals 15 residues. The CDR3 sequence: CASKVSGTSYNEQFF. The CDR3 DNA is TGTGCCAGCAAGGTTAGCGGGACCTCCTACAATGAGCAGTTCTTC.

The CDR3 reads CASRAVQDLFSEQYF. DNA for the CDR3: TGTGCCAGCCGAGCCGTACAGGACCTCTTCTCCGAGCAGTACTTC. The chain carries TRBV13 and TRBJ2-7; perhaps TRBD1 as D (5 bases). The CDR3 is made up of 15 amino acids. The germline CDR1 and CDR2 sequences are PRHDT and FYEKMQ (reference sequence). The V gene lost 8 bases and the J gene lost 6 bases, with 23 bases spanning the gap. The whole variable domain, filled in from reference TRBV13 and TRBJ2-7, reads AAGVIQSPRHLIKEKRETATLKCYPIPRHDTVYWYQQGPGQDPQFLISFYEKMQSDKGSIPDRFSAQQFSDYHSELNMSSLELGDSALYFCASRAVQDLFSEQYFGPGTRLTVT.

This clone showed up just once. This chain joins TRBV7-3 and TRBJ2-5; 8 bases are shared with TRBD1. Germline loops: CDR1 SGHTA, CDR2 FQGTGA. The CDR3 runs to 15 residues. Losses at the gene ends were 6 bases for V and 11 bases for J; bases not matched to a gene: 17. CDR3 residues: CASSPWQGATEEQYF. As DNA, the CDR3 is TGTGCCAGCAGTCCTTGGCAGGGGGCAACGGAGGAGCAGTACTTC.

The genes are TRBV19 and TRBJ1-1; TRBD1 agrees at 9 bases. V was clipped by 8 bases and J by 2 bases; unmatched bases: 9. CDR1 and CDR2 from the germline V gene are LNHDA and SQIVND (reference sequence). The CDR3 extends over 15 amino acids. The CDR3 here is CASGKLGQGNTEAFF. The CDR3 region has the DNA TGTGCCAGTGGTAAATTGGGACAGGGAAACACTGAAGCTTTCTTT. Looking up the rest from reference TRBV19 and TRBJ1-1 gives the full variable domain: DGGITQSPKYLFRKEGQNVTLSCEQNLNHDAMYWYRQDPGQGLRLIYYSQIVNDFQKGDIAEGYSVSREKKESFPLTVTSAQKNPTAFYLCASGKLGQGNTEAFFGQGTRLTVV.

J is TRBJ1-2 and V is TRBV28; 7 bases are a match to TRBD1. Trimming removed 5 bases from V and 4 bases from J; junction bases left unmatched: 7. The length of the CDR3 is 14 residues. The germline gives CDR1 MDHEN, CDR2 SYDVKM. Written as DNA, the CDR3 is TGTGCCAGCAGTGAATCCGGGACAGCCTATGGCTACACCTTC. Protein sequence: CASSESGTAYGYTF.

The chain uses TRBV19 and TRBJ2-3; 13 nucleotides align to TRBD2. CDR3 length: 18 residues. The V and J ends lost 5 bases and 0 bases, in that order; junction bases with no gene match: 8. Per the germline V gene, CDR1 is LNHDA and CDR2 is SQIVND (reference sequence). The CDR3 sequence: CASSYTSGGAESTDTQYF. The CDR3 coding sequence is TGTGCCAGTAGTTACACTAGCGGGGGGGCCGAGAGCACAGATACGCAGTATTTT.

This clone came up a few times. The chain links TRBV12-5 to TRBJ2-1, with D possibly being TRBD2 (5 bases). Trimming removed 4 bases from V and 8 bases from J, with 12 bases in between. In germline, CDR1 is LGHNT, CDR2 FRNRAP. The CDR3 covers 13 residues. CDR3 loop: CASGSPLGDEQFF. The CDR3 nucleotides read TGTGCTAGTGGTTCACCACTAGGCGATGAGCAGTTCTTC. Together with reference TRBV12-5 and TRBJ2-1, the CDR3 gives the full variable domain: DARVTQTPRHKVTEMGQEVTMRCQPILGHNTVFWYRQTMMQGLELLAYFRNRAPLDDSGMPKDRFSAEMPDATLATLKIQPSEPRDSAVYFCASGSPLGDEQFFGPGTRLTVL.

This clone was observed a handful of times. This chain connects TRBV19 to TRBJ1-1, with TRBD1 matching 8 bases. The CDR3 sequence is 15 residues long. The germline gives CDR1 LNHDA, CDR2 SQIVND (reference sequence). J lost 1 base, V lost 4 bases, and 5 bases had no gene match. CDR3 coding DNA: TGTGCCAGTAGTAGGACAGGGTTCGGGAACACTGAAGCTTTCTTT. Translating it yields CASSRTGFGNTEAFF. The full variable domain, its missing parts supplied by reference TRBV19 and TRBJ1-1, is DGGITQSPKYLFRKEGQNVTLSCEQNLNHDAMYWYRQDPGQGLRLIYYSQIVNDFQKGDIAEGYSVSREKKESFPLTVTSAQKNPTAFYLCASSRTGFGNTEAFFGQGTRLTVV.

The rearrangement joins TRBV7-3 to TRBJ2-1; 8 bases align to TRBD2. Germline lookup yields CDR1 SGHTA and CDR2 FQGTGA. Trimming cost V 4 bases and J 0 bases; bases outside gene matches: 5. This CDR3 contains 16 residues. The CDR3 sequence: CASSSKRGSSYNEQFF. CDR3 DNA: TGTGCCAGCAGCTCCAAGCGGGGGAGCTCCTACAATGAGCAGTTCTTC.

The rearrangement links TRBV13 to TRBJ2-2; the match to TRBD1 covers 10 bases. The V and J ends lost 5 bases and 7 bases, in that order; junction bases with no gene match: 13. Germline CDR1 reads PRHDT; CDR2 reads FYEKMQ (reference sequence). The CDR3 length is 17 residues. The CDR3 bases are TGTGCCAGCAGCCCCCGGGGGACAGGGGCATTGAACGGGGAGCTGTTTTTT. Residues: CASSPRGTGALNGELFF. The full variable domain, its missing parts supplied by reference TRBV13 and TRBJ2-2, is AAGVIQSPRHLIKEKRETATLKCYPIPRHDTVYWYQQGPGQDPQFLISFYEKMQSDKGSIPDRFSAQQFSDYHSELNMSSLELGDSALYFCASSPRGTGALNGELFFGEGSRLTVL.

The chain uses TRBV6-5 and TRBJ2-7; TRBD1 is a possible D gene (5 bases). There are 14 residues in the CDR3. V gave up 6 bases and J gave up 2 bases, with 14 bases separating them. Per the germline V gene, CDR1 is MNHEY and CDR2 is SVGAGI. The CDR3 nucleotides are TGTGCCAGCAGCCCCCCAGGGATCCCCTACGAGCAGTACTTC. Protein: CASSPPGIPYEQYF.

The chain combines TRBV4-2 with TRBJ1-2; 7 positions match TRBD1. V gave up 5 bases and J gave up 6 bases; unmatched junction bases: 18. Per the germline V gene, CDR1 is LGHNA and CDR2 is YNFKEQ. This CDR3 spans 17 amino acids. In DNA form, the CDR3 reads TGTGCCAGCAGCTTGGATCTCTCAACAGGGGCCCCTCATGGCTACACCTTC. Translated, it gives CASSLDLSTGAPHGYTF.

The gene calls are TRBV28 and TRBJ2-1; D is ambiguous. Germline loops: CDR1 MDHEN, CDR2 SYDVKM. The CDR3 spans 13 residues. Trimming left V 8 bases short and J 9 bases short, with 17 bases between. CDR3 coding DNA: TGTGCCAGCGCTACCGGGTCTTCGGGTGAGCAGTTCTTC. Amino acids: CASATGSSGEQFF.

Notes on this clone: A read error may produce the germline difference seen at one junction end. CDR3 sequence (DNA): TGTGCTAGCAGCTTAGGGCAGGGGAGCTCCTACGAGCAGTACTTC. Translated: CASSLGQGSSYEQYF. The chain employs TRBV7-7 and TRBJ2-7; tentatively, D is TRBD1 (6 bases). Germline lookup yields CDR1 SSHAT and CDR2 FNYEAQ (reference sequence). This CDR3 comprises 15 residues.